Listed below are T cell receptor beta chains from one sample, sequenced in a study of blood T cell repertoires in COVID-19. Assay: immunoSEQ multiplex PCR; the TCRdb copy retains only in-frame clones and omits some. The data show about 200,000 clones, about 82% seen once. Sequenced input: PBMCs or T cells enriched from blood (not recorded which). The source is a middle-aged man with acute COVID-19. Both conserved end residues are part of each CDR3. D genes are given only for firm matches.

d_gene: TRBD1
v_gene: TRBV9
len: 19
j_gene: TRBJ1-3
CDR3aa: CASSSRPGTGGTSGNTIYF

d_gene: .
v_gene: TRBV27
len: 13
j_gene: TRBJ1-2
CDR3aa: CASAPTGIYGYTF

d_gene: .
v_gene: TRBV29-1
len: 13
j_gene: TRBJ2-1
CDR3aa: CSVEGAGRGEQFF

d_gene: .
v_gene: TRBV19
len: 14
j_gene: TRBJ1-3
CDR3aa: CASSAQNSGNTIYF

d_gene: TRBD1
v_gene: TRBV5-1
len: 15
j_gene: TRBJ1-6
CDR3aa: CASSLGTGSDSPLHF

d_gene: TRBD1
v_gene: TRBV7-2
len: 15
j_gene: TRBJ2-3
CDR3aa: CASSVDRVQADTQYF

d_gene: TRBD1
v_gene: TRBV6-5
len: 11
j_gene: TRBJ1-1
CDR3aa: CASSYKGATFF

d_gene: TRBD1
v_gene: TRBV2
len: 13
j_gene: TRBJ1-6
CDR3aa: CASTQGANSPLHF

d_gene: .
v_gene: TRBV7-6
len: 12
j_gene: TRBJ2-2
CDR3aa: CASSVGSGELFF

d_gene: TRBD1
v_gene: TRBV7-9
len: 13
j_gene: TRBJ1-2
CDR3aa: CASSSTGDPGYTF

d_gene: .
v_gene: TRBV12-3/TRBV12-4
len: 13
j_gene: TRBJ2-1
CDR3aa: CASRPDRYNEQFF

d_gene: TRBD1
v_gene: TRBV2
len: 15
j_gene: TRBJ1-2
CDR3aa: CASSPEGQGAFGYTF

d_gene: TRBD1
v_gene: TRBV6-6
len: 20
j_gene: TRBJ1-5
CDR3aa: CASSKERLDRGLVPNQPQHF

d_gene: TRBD2
v_gene: TRBV7-2
len: 14
j_gene: TRBJ2-3
CDR3aa: CASRPLPGGDTQYF

d_gene: .
v_gene: TRBV28
len: 13
j_gene: TRBJ2-7
CDR3aa: CASSLEARGEQYF

d_gene: .
v_gene: TRBV5-4
len: 15
j_gene: TRBJ1-4
CDR3aa: CASSLDGATNEKLFF

d_gene: TRBD1
v_gene: TRBV6-4
len: 15
j_gene: TRBJ1-3
CDR3aa: CASSEDRNSGNTIYF

d_gene: TRBD1
v_gene: TRBV29-1
len: 12
j_gene: TRBJ1-1
CDR3aa: CSVGTGNTEAFF

d_gene: TRBD1
v_gene: TRBV24-1
len: 13
j_gene: TRBJ2-3
CDR3aa: CATRGQGADTQYF

d_gene: .
v_gene: TRBV7-9
len: 14
j_gene: TRBJ2-7
CDR3aa: CASSLNGQSYEQYF

d_gene: TRBD2
v_gene: TRBV9
len: 16
j_gene: TRBJ2-7
CDR3aa: CASSVGGSGWPYEQYF

d_gene: TRBD2
v_gene: TRBV6-2/TRBV6-3
len: 15
j_gene: TRBJ2-5
CDR3aa: CASSPGAGGYETQYF

d_gene: TRBD1
v_gene: TRBV5-1
len: 18
j_gene: TRBJ1-6
CDR3aa: CASSLEGLAGGRNSPLHF

d_gene: .
v_gene: TRBV27
len: 19
j_gene: TRBJ1-1
CDR3aa: CASSQQGRRRLGENTEAFF

d_gene: .
v_gene: TRBV6-2/TRBV6-3
len: 18
j_gene: TRBJ2-4
CDR3aa: CASSYEPGVPLAKNIQYF

d_gene: TRBD2
v_gene: TRBV9
len: 16
j_gene: TRBJ2-3
CDR3aa: CASSVVGQGGTDTQYF

d_gene: .
v_gene: TRBV28
len: 14
j_gene: TRBJ2-6
CDR3aa: CASSSSREANVLTF

d_gene: TRBD1
v_gene: TRBV5-1
len: 17
j_gene: TRBJ2-3
CDR3aa: CASSLAGTGRRTDTQYF

d_gene: .
v_gene: TRBV10-3
len: 15
j_gene: TRBJ1-1
CDR3aa: CAISETLRTQLEVMF

d_gene: TRBD1
v_gene: TRBV7-2
len: 15
j_gene: TRBJ1-4
CDR3aa: CASSFPRTGLEKLFF

d_gene: TRBD2
v_gene: TRBV7-3
len: 14
j_gene: TRBJ2-1
CDR3aa: CASSFGLADNEQFF

d_gene: TRBD2
v_gene: TRBV20-1
len: 14
j_gene: TRBJ2-3
CDR3aa: CSASSGISTDTQYF

d_gene: .
v_gene: TRBV24-1
len: 14
j_gene: TRBJ2-1
CDR3aa: CATRSRDTFNEQFF

d_gene: .
v_gene: TRBV2
len: 13
j_gene: TRBJ2-7
CDR3aa: CASMETGTYEQYF

d_gene: .
v_gene: TRBV21-1
len: 17
j_gene: TRBJ2-2
CDR3aa: CASSKRWVRGRPGELFF

d_gene: .
v_gene: TRBV14
len: 13
j_gene: TRBJ1-3
CDR3aa: CASSQDFGNTIYF

d_gene: .
v_gene: TRBV28
len: 14
j_gene: TRBJ2-5
CDR3aa: CASGDRRPQETQYF

d_gene: .
v_gene: TRBV6-7
len: 16
j_gene: TRBJ2-3
CDR3aa: CASSKGAIPSGDTQYF

d_gene: .
v_gene: TRBV28
len: 13
j_gene: TRBJ2-1
CDR3aa: CASPDPLGNEQFF